This T cell receptor (beta chain) came from a study of somatic mutations in cytotoxic T cells in rheumatoid arthritis. By positive magnetic bead selection, CD4+ and CD8+ cells were isolated, and their purity was checked by flow cytometry. The sample holds a few counts of this clone. Its target is not known. Using immunoSEQ multiplex PCR, the repertoire was profiled, and TCRdb retains in-frame clones only, with some absent. Here the sample spans around 15,000 clones, almost 85% being singletons. Overall study findings and caveats: Only rheumatoid arthritis patients, not healthy controls, showed CD8+ clonality increasing with age.

The sequence was obtained from an adult with rheumatoid arthritis. The sample taken for sequencing was CD8+ T cells sorted from blood.

This CDR3 reads CASSPSGIMQPQHF. CDR3 nucleotides: TGTGCCAGCAGCCCCTCCGGAATAATGCAGCCCCAGCATTTT. The chain combines TRBV7-9 with TRBJ1-5; no firm D call. The length of the CDR3 is 14 residues. V was cut by 5 bases and J by 7 bases, with 15 bases left in between. CDR1 SEHNR and CDR2 FQNEAQ come from the germline V gene (reference sequence).